Presented here are 6 T cell receptor beta chains from one specimen sequenced in a study of technical replicates of blood from a few donors. Only in-frame clones appear in the TCRdb table, and some are missing; sequencing was by immunoSEQ multiplex PCR. The sample lists 65,000 to 90,000 clones, roughly nine tenths occurring once. The sequencing sample was made of T cells isolated from PBMCs. The receptors derive from a human donor in good health.

The rearrangement uses TRBV29-1 and TRBJ1-2, with D hard to call. Germline V CDR1 and CDR2: SQVTM, ANQGSEA. V was clipped by 5 bases and J by 8 bases, with 12 bases between them. The CDR3 extends over 11 amino acids. The CDR3 sequence is CSVYHVRGYTF. The CDR3 coding sequence is TGCAGCGTTTATCACGTTAGAGGCTACACCTTC.

The J gene is TRBJ1-2, the V gene TRBV29-1; 7 bases fit TRBD1. The CDR3 has 14 residues. Germline assignment: CDR1 SQVTM and CDR2 ANQGSEA. The V gene end was trimmed by 4 bases and the J gene end by 0 bases; junction bases not matched to a gene: 5. The CDR3 nucleotides are TGCAGCGTTGTCAAGGACAGGTCTAACTATGGCTACACCTTC. Its translation is CSVVKDRSNYGYTF.

V and J are TRBV9 and TRBJ2-5; perhaps TRBD2 as D (5 bases). The CDR3 is 15 residues long. The germline V gene has CDR1 SGDLS and CDR2 YYNGEE. Deletions cut 4 bases from V and 4 bases from J, with 17 bases between. CDR3: CASSPITSSRETQYF. CDR3 nucleotide sequence: TGTGCCAGCAGCCCGATTACTAGTAGTAGAGAGACCCAGTACTTC. Filled out from reference TRBV9 and TRBJ2-5, the complete variable domain reads DSGVTQTPKHLITATGQRVTLRCSPRSGDLSVYWYQQSLDQGLQFLIQYYNGEERAKGNILERFSAQQFPDLHSELNLSSLELGDSALYFCASSPITSSRETQYFGPGTRLLVL.

The chain joins TRBV19 to TRBJ1-5, with D unclear. CDR1 and CDR2 from the germline V gene are LNHDA and SQIVND (reference sequence). This CDR3 comprises 13 residues. The V end was cut by 0 bases, the J end by 7 bases, with 7 bases between. CDR3 coding DNA: TGTGCCAGTAGTATAGAGTTGGGCCAGCCCCAGCATTTT. This encodes CASSIELGQPQHF. The full variable domain, with the rest looked up from reference TRBV19 and TRBJ1-5, is DGGITQSPKYLFRKEGQNVTLSCEQNLNHDAMYWYRQDPGQGLRLIYYSQIVNDFQKGDIAEGYSVSREKKESFPLTVTSAQKNPTAFYLCASSIELGQPQHFGDGTRLSIL.

This clone appeared a single time. The chain uses TRBV6-5 and TRBJ2-1; no firm D call. Germline V CDR1 and CDR2: MNHEY, SVGAGI. The CDR3 is 14 amino acids. The CDR3 nucleotides read TGTGCAGCTTCTGGTCGAGGATCCTACAATGAGCAGTTCTTC. It encodes CAASGRGSYNEQFF.

The gene calls are TRBV4-1 and TRBJ2-7, with 9 bases aligning to TRBD1. Unmatched junction bases numbered 11, after V lost 4 bases and J lost 7 bases. This CDR3 contains 15 residues. In germline, CDR1 is MGHRA, CDR2 YSYEKL. For the CDR3, the DNA is TGCGCCAGCAGCCCCAGCCCGGGACAGGGAAAAGAGCAGTACTTC. This gives the protein CASSPSPGQGKEQYF.